This T cell receptor (beta chain) was sequenced during a study of blood T cell repertoires in COVID-19 (dated by TCRdb to 2018 to 2020). With regard to the full study: Collaborator samples came from the United States, Italy and Spain and covered acute and convalescent phases of COVID-19. The material from the prospective study consisted of cDNA or gDNA derived from T cells, B-cell-depleted T cells, or PBMCs. Deeply sampled blood TCRbeta repertoires from subjects exposed to, actively infected with, or recovered from COVID-19 were included in the dataset. A freely available public database, intended as a resource for researchers studying the immune response to SARS-CoV-2, is where the repertoires were released. The samples were drawn from the first 160 participants of the ongoing ImmuneRACE study and from 950 to 1,500 subjects provided by 6 global collaborators. The sample metadata nearly always contained a de-identified subject ID, COVID-19 status, age in years and sex. Where available, HLA class I and class II types were obtained from metadata supplied by the sample provider rather than from assay-based typing.

Notes on this clone: The clone's antigen remains unknown. No base-level quality is on record; no much larger clone is a single base apart.

The cysteine opens and the phenylalanine closes a CDR3 of 13 amino acids. The sequence is cut down to CDR3 DNA, 39 bases in frame from base 1. V has 4 bases trimmed and J has 5 bases trimmed; junction bases matching no gene number 4. CDR1 LGHDT and CDR2 YNNKEL are derived from the germline V gene (reference sequence). Each collaborating institution followed its own protocols to collect whole blood in K2EDTA tubes. For TCRbeta analysis, collaborators shipped samples as frozen whole blood, isolated PBMCs, or DNA extracted from either of those sample types. TCRbeta CDR3 regions were amplified from genomic DNA by means of the immunoSEQ Assay, a bias-controlled multiplex PCR. Regarding the original processing steps: Within the assay, amplification of reference gene primers was used to estimate how many nucleated cells each sample contained. To quantify the absolute abundance of each unique TCRbeta CDR3 rearrangement, sequence reads were collapsed and filtered. Productive Simpson clonality was computed per sample as the square root of Simpson's diversity index over productive rearrangements. The immuneACCESS repertoire file appears here via TCRdb, limited to in-frame rearrangements. These files lack a portion of the clones; in checked studies, under half of the deficit traces to unresolved V genes, and the cause of the others is not known. V, J and clone size were drawn from that table, and D and trimming were deduced from the DNA. The sample table records some 130,000 clones; around 89% of these occur just once. The leading ten clones occupy less than 3% of the sample.

Results and caveats for the whole study, not just this receptor: How much clinical and demographic metadata was included differed by source and by participant, and the metadata was provided uncurated.

Recombination connected TRBV3-1 (or the pseudogene TRBV3-2) to TRBJ2-5; 7 central nucleotides agree with TRBD2. This receptor was obtained from a man between 60 and 75 years old with active or convalescent COVID-19. Sequenced sample: peripheral blood. The sequenced DNA is TGTGCCAGCAGCCGCGGGGGTGAGGAGACCCAGTACTTC. Its protein reads: CASSRGGEETQYF.